Sequencing of this TCR beta chain was carried out in a study of early T cells in non-severe SARS-CoV-2 infection. The wider study: Chains were not paired, and sequencing was done on bulk RNA from unsorted whole blood. Study-wide results and limits: The study's VDJdb matching favored anti-spike CD8 responses and missed private and CD4 specificities.

Deletions cut 7 bases from V and 3 bases from J, with 13 bases between. The CDR3 has 13 residues. The germline V gene has CDR1 MNHEY and CDR2 SVGEGT. Molecules of cDNA were individually given unique molecular identifiers that were attached to them. TCRdb used MiXCR to reprocess the 5' RACE reads, holding one entry per CDR3 protein. The data show tens of thousands of distinct CDR3 sequences, approximately 14% seen once. As concerns this clonotype: What it binds is not known.

This receptor was taken from an adult who was a healthcare worker with PCR-confirmed SARS-CoV-2 infection or an uninfected control (not recorded which). The V gene is TRBV6-2 or TRBV6-3, the J gene TRBJ2-7; maybe TRBD1 (6 bases). Sequencing input: whole blood. The CDR3 spells CASTPDRYYEQYF. In DNA form, the CDR3 reads TGTGCCAGCACTCCGGACAGATACTACGAGCAGTACTTC.